This T cell receptor (beta chain) was captured in a study of blood T cells in healthy people across ages. General study results and limits: Strong correlation was found linking TCR beta diversity to naive T cell percentage. Observed TCR beta diversity per million T cells went down as age went up. This fall followed a roughly linear course with age. Diversity estimates from one million T cells were considered underestimates.

Then a second PCR, running about 6 to 12 cycles, was carried out with a sample-barcoded 5' primer and a J-beta primer mix. TCRdb reanalysed the 5' RACE reads using MiXCR and keeps one entry per CDR3 protein. There are 1.5 million or so distinct CDR3 sequences in the sample; about 43% occur only once, and approximately 7.9% lies in the top ten. The germline CDR1 and CDR2 sequences are MNHNY and SVGAGI (reference sequence). This CDR3 contains 16 residues. The V segment lost 4 bases and the J segment 0 bases; nucleotides outside the gene matches: 7. This clonotype was found a few times. Its antigen is currently unknown.

The origin of this receptor is a woman aged 18-29 years in good health. V usage is TRBV6-6 and J usage is TRBJ2-7; 9 bases map to TRBD2. The sequencing input was blood. The CDR3 nucleotides read TGTGCCAGCAGTTCCCGCAGACTAGCGGACTCCTACGAGCAGTACTTC. Residues: CASSSRRLADSYEQYF.